These T cell receptor beta chains were read from a single sample in a study of post-analysis software for immune sequencing data. TCRdb passed the PCR reads through MiXCR, listing each CDR3 protein once. The table lists around 710,000 distinct CDR3 sequences, 46% of them singletons. Source material: blood. Receptors originate from a girl aged 5-17 years with multiple sclerosis. The CDR3 runs from the conserved cysteine through the conserved F or W. D genes are given only for firm matches. Where a row states a size, it is once, few, many or the class of an expanded clone; other rows omit it.

D	size	V	J	DNA	CDR3
-	once	TRBV24-1	TRBJ2-5	TGTGCCACCAGTGATTCTTCTGGTGGGGGGCGCGGGGCCCAGTACTTC	CATSDSSGGGRGAQYF
-	-	TRBV25-1	TRBJ2-1	TGTGCCAGCAGTGAGCCAACCTCCTACAATGAGCAGTTCTTC	CASSEPTSYNEQFF
-	-	TRBV18	TRBJ2-3	TGTGCCAGCTCACCTGGGATAAACACAGATACGCAGTATTTT	CASSPGINTDTQYF
TRBD1	few	TRBV9	TRBJ1-2	TGTGCCAGCAGCGTATTCCAGGGGGCGCGCGATGGCTACACCTTC	CASSVFQGARDGYTF
-	few	TRBV21-1	TRBJ2-3	TGTGCCAGCAGCAAAGAGGGGGTCCGACTACCCACAGATACGCAGTATTTT	CASSKEGVRLPTDTQYF
TRBD1	-	TRBV20-1	TRBJ1-2	TGCAGTGCTAGAGATAGGAGACAGGGTTTGGACGGCTACACCTTC	CSARDRRQGLDGYTF
TRBD2	-	TRBV20-1	TRBJ2-1	TGCAGTGCTAGCGGGAGTTCATTTGGGGGGGGCTCCTACAATGAGCAGTTCTTC	CSASGSSFGGGSYNEQFF
-	few	TRBV2	TRBJ2-1	TGTGCCAGCACCACACTAGAATCTGGTGAGCAGTTCTTC	CASTTLESGEQFF
-	few	TRBV10-3	TRBJ2-7	TGTGCCATCAGTTCCCCCACTAGGCAAGCCTACGAGCAGTACTTC	CAISSPTRQAYEQYF
TRBD2	once	TRBV3-1	TRBJ2-1	TGTGCCAGCAACCACCGGGGTAGCGGGATAGGTTTGGGTGAGCAGTTCTTC	CASNHRGSGIGLGEQFF
TRBD2	few	TRBV14	TRBJ2-5	TGTGCCAGCAGCCCAGCGGGAGTTTCAGAGACCCAGTACTTC	CASSPAGVSETQYF
-	-	TRBV5-6	TRBJ1-2	TGTGCCAGCCATGGCTGGGTCGGGTATGGCTACACCTTC	CASHGWVGYGYTF
TRBD1	-	TRBV20-1	TRBJ1-1	TGCAGTGCTAGAGCGACAGGGTCGGCTTTCTTT	CSARATGSAFF
TRBD2	-	TRBV5-1	TRBJ2-1	TGCGCCAGCAGCTTGGGTGGCGGGAGAGAGGATGAGCAGTTCTTC	CASSLGGGREDEQFF
TRBD2	few	TRBV20-1	TRBJ2-1	TGCAGTGCAAACGGACTAGCGGGAGAAAAATCCTACAATGAGCAGTTCTTC	CSANGLAGEKSYNEQFF
TRBD2	-	TRBV27	TRBJ2-7	TGTGCCAGCAGTTCCGGAACTAGCGCTCACGAGCAGTACTTC	CASSSGTSAHEQYF
TRBD1	few	TRBV7-9	TRBJ1-2	TGTGCCAGCAGCTTCTCGACAGGGGGCGACTATGGCTACACCTTC	CASSFSTGGDYGYTF
-	few	TRBV6-1	TRBJ1-1	TGTGCCAGCAGTGAAGTAAACAGGGCCTCCACTGAAGCTTTCTTT	CASSEVNRASTEAFF
-	-	TRBV5-1	TRBJ2-3	TGCGCCAGCAGCATACGGGACGGAACCTTCACAGATACGCAGTATTTT	CASSIRDGTFTDTQYF
-	few	TRBV24-1	TRBJ2-5	TGTGCCACCAGTGATTTGACGGGGGAGCGGTCTCAAGAGACCCAGTACTTC	CATSDLTGERSQETQYF
TRBD2	-	TRBV27	TRBJ2-5	TGTGCCAGCAGCCGACTAGCGGGAGTTTCAGAGACCCAGTACTTC	CASSRLAGVSETQYF